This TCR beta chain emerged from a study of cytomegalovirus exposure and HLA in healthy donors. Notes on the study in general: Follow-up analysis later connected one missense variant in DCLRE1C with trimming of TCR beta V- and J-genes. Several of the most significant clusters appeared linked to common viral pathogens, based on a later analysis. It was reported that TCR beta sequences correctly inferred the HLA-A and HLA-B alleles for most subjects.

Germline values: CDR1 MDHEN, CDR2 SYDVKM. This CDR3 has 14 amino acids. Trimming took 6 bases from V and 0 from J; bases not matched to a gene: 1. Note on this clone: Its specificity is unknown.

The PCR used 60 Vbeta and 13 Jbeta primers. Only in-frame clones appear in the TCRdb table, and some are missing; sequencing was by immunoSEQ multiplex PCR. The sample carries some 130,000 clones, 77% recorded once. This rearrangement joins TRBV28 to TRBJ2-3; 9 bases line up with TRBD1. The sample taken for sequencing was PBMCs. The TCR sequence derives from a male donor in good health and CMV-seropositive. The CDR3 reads CASRGTGSTDTQYF. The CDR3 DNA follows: TGTGCCAGCAGGGGGACAGGGAGCACAGATACGCAGTATTTT.